These 13 T cell receptor beta chains share one sample of origin, sequenced in a study of T cell responses to AZD1222 COVID-19 vaccine. Method: immunoSEQ multiplex PCR; TCRdb's copy keeps in-frame clones and lacks some. Among roughly 150,000 clones, approximately 89% were seen once, and the ten largest hold under 5.5%. The sequences come from peripheral blood, collected on day 0 of AZD1222 vaccination. These receptor sequences come from an adult in good health.

The chain employs TRBV18 and TRBJ1-1; D perhaps matches TRBD1 (6 bases). Germline CDR1 reads KGHSH; CDR2 reads LQKENI. The CDR3 consists of 15 residues. The V and J ends lost 1 base and 1 base respectively, with 10 bases between them. The CDR3 reads CASSPLRQENTEAFF. The DNA for the CDR3 is TGTGCCAGCTCACCACTGCGACAGGAGAACACTGAAGCTTTCTTT.

This clone appeared once. This chain links TRBV4-1 with TRBJ1-2; the D gene is possibly TRBD1 (6 bases). Germline assignment: CDR1 MGHRA and CDR2 YSYEKL. The CDR3 is 13 residues long. Trimming cost V 3 bases and J 5 bases, with 10 bases left between them. The CDR3 region has the DNA TGCGCCAGCAGCCAGGGGGACACTTATGGCTACACCTTC. It yields the protein CASSQGDTYGYTF.

The CDR3 DNA follows: TGTGCCAGCAGCCAAGATGACGGACTAGCGGTAGGTGAGCAGTTCTTC. It is translated as CASSQDDGLAVGEQFF. V gene TRBV3-1 (or the pseudogene TRBV3-2) combines with J gene TRBJ2-1; 10 bases fit TRBD2. CDR3 length: 16 residues. J lost 9 bases, V lost 0 bases, and 8 bases had no gene match. Looked up from germline, CDR1 is LGHDT and CDR2 is YNNKEL (reference sequence).

CDR3 residues: CASSLHGVTGNEQFF. For the CDR3, the DNA is TGTGCCAGCAGTTTACATGGGGTAACTGGGAATGAGCAGTTCTTC. The chain uses TRBV28 and TRBJ2-1; D uncertain. The V and J ends lost 2 bases and 7 bases respectively, with 15 bases between them. CDR1 MDHEN and CDR2 SYDVKM come from the germline V gene. The CDR3 sequence is 15 residues long.

The chain links TRBV5-1 to TRBJ1-1; no reliable D call. The germline CDR1 and CDR2 sequences are SGHRS and YFSETQ. V lost 1 base and J lost 4, with 11 bases in between. CDR3 length equals 14 residues. Here the CDR3 DNA reads TGCGCCAGCAGCTTGATTCAAGGAGGCACTGAAGCTTTCTTT. Amino acid sequence: CASSLIQGGTEAFF.

This clone has only one observation. The chain uses TRBV14 and TRBJ2-1, with D uncertain. V lost 2 bases to trimming and J lost 4 bases, with 6 bases between them. The V gene's germline CDR1 is SGHDN and CDR2 FVKESK. The CDR3 sequence is 13 residues long. Here the CDR3 DNA reads TGTGCCAGCAGCCAACTAGAGTACAATGAGCAGTTCTTC. This encodes CASSQLEYNEQFF.

The chain is built from TRBV4-1 and TRBJ2-7; TRBD1 matches 8 bases. This CDR3 contains 18 residues. The germline V gene has CDR1 MGHRA and CDR2 YSYEKL. Trimming at V came to 1 base and at J to 4 bases, leaving 15 bases not matched to a gene. CDR3 nucleotides: TGCGCCAGCAGCCAAGTCACTTTGAGCAGGGGGCAGGGGTACGAGCAGTACTTC. This gives the protein CASSQVTLSRGQGYEQYF.

The chain has TRBV19 and TRBJ1-5; TRBD1 aligns across 7 bases. The CDR3 spans 14 residues. With V trimmed by 5 bases and J by 7 bases, 8 bases remained unmatched. Per the germline V gene, CDR1 is LNHDA and CDR2 is SQIVND (reference sequence). CDR3 in amino acids: CASSWGRGRQPQHF. CDR3 nucleotides: TGTGCCAGTAGTTGGGGCAGGGGGAGGCAGCCCCAGCATTTT.

This chain connects TRBV19 to TRBJ1-4; unclear D gene. V lost 3 bases and J lost 6, with 11 bases in between. The CDR3 consists of 14 residues. In germline, CDR1 is LNHDA, CDR2 SQIVND (reference sequence). The CDR3 loop is CASSMRQADEKLFF. Written as DNA, the CDR3 is TGTGCCAGTAGTATGAGGCAGGCTGATGAAAAACTGTTTTTT. Complete variable domain (other parts from reference TRBV19 and TRBJ1-4): DGGITQSPKYLFRKEGQNVTLSCEQNLNHDAMYWYRQDPGQGLRLIYYSQIVNDFQKGDIAEGYSVSREKKESFPLTVTSAQKNPTAFYLCASSMRQADEKLFFGSGTQLSVL.

The J gene is TRBJ1-2, the V gene TRBV19; no clear D. The CDR3 totals 11 residues. Trimming pared 6 bases from V and 5 bases from J, leaving 7 bases between. Germline loops: CDR1 LNHDA, CDR2 SQIVND (reference sequence). CDR3 in amino acids: CASSGTYGYTF. DNA for the CDR3: TGTGCCAGTAGCGGAACTTATGGCTACACCTTC.

The genes are TRBV6-5 and TRBJ2-7; D is perhaps TRBD1 (10 bases). In germline, CDR1 is MNHEY, CDR2 SVGAGI. CDR3 length: 16 amino acids. V lost 0 bases to trimming and J lost 8 bases, with 20 bases between them. The CDR3 reads CASSYSGTGASGKQYF. Here the CDR3 DNA reads TGTGCCAGCAGTTACTCCGGGACAGGGGCTAGCGGGAAGCAGTACTTC.

The chain has TRBV20-1 and TRBJ1-4; no clear D. V was pared by 6 bases and J by 8 bases, with 7 bases between. Germline V gene data show CDR1 as DFQATT and CDR2 as SNEGSKA (reference sequence). The CDR3 loop spans 10 amino acids. In nucleotides, the CDR3 is TGCAGTGCCTCGGCCGAAAAACTGTTTTTT. This gives the protein CSASAEKLFF.

The chain uses TRBV4-1 and TRBJ2-1; 11 bases map to TRBD2. CDR3 size: 17 residues. Trimming removed 4 bases from V and 6 bases from J; junction bases left unmatched: 11. Germline-derived CDR1 and CDR2 are MGHRA and YSYEKL. For the CDR3, the DNA is TGCGCCAGCAGCCCGCCTGTAGCGGGAGGGGAGTCCAATGAGCAGTTCTTC. It translates to CASSPPVAGGESNEQFF.